The clone carrying this T cell receptor beta chain has a count of ten or more. Graves' hyperthyroidism is called stable when ophthalmopathy does not progress within 18 months. In patients aged 18 to 65, hyperthyroidism was newly diagnosed, with duration under 2 months. Fresh peripheral blood, around 9.3 ml, was the source of the PBMCs. The data were obtained in a study of T cells in Graves' hyperthyroidism and ophthalmopathy. Across the study: Peripheral blood was acquired at first diagnosis, ahead of any therapy whatsoever.

CDR3 size: 15 residues. Germline V CDR1 and CDR2: KGHDR, SFDVKD. V lost 2 bases and J 5 bases, leaving 14 bases between the germline ends. RNA transcripts yielded amplified TCR beta CDR3 regions. The HTBI set primed first-round TCR CDR3 RT-PCR. TCRdb re-analysed the multiplex PCR reads in MiXCR, keeping a single row per CDR3 protein. The table has 350,000 to 450,000 distinct CDR3 sequences, 14% seen once. The gene calls are TRBV24-1 and TRBJ2-5, with D perhaps given as TRBD1 or TRBD2 (7 bases each). Sequences were obtained from blood. The receptor was isolated from a woman aged 60-75 years with Graves' hyperthyroidism. In nucleotides, the CDR3 is TGTGCCACCAGTGATTATGGGAGGGGGCAGGAGACCCAGTACTTC. Residues: CATSDYGRGQETQYF.